This entry concerns a single TCR beta chain. Trimming cost V 7 bases and J 4 bases, with 12 bases left between them. The V gene's germline CDR1 is LNHDA and CDR2 SQIVND (reference sequence). The CDR3 contains 13 residues. This sample was included in a study of blood T cell repertoires in COVID-19. Study details: COVID-19 samples from acute and convalescent phases originated in the United States, Italy and Spain. Sample material is recorded as cDNA or gDNA derived from T cells, B-cell-depleted T cells, or PBMCs.

Methods used by the authors: Reference gene primer amplification in the assay estimated nucleated cell counts. Clones were sequenced by immunoSEQ multiplex PCR, and TCRdb holds only the in-frame ones, with some missing. V, J and clone size reflect that table, while D and trimming were determined from the DNA. The data contain about 300,000 clones, about 83% of them singletons. The J gene is TRBJ2-3, the V gene TRBV19; D is undetermined. The specimen sequenced was peripheral blood. The clonotype originates from a woman aged 50 to 60 with acute or convalescent COVID-19. The CDR3 DNA reads as TGTGCCAGTACCCAGTCGAGCGCAGATACGCAGTATTTT. Protein: CASTQSSADTQYF.